Following are 12 T cell receptor beta chains from one sample sequenced in a study of cytotoxic CD8 clonotypes in ibrutinib-treated CLL. The method was immunoSEQ multiplex PCR; TCRdb's version includes in-frame clones alone and lacks a portion of them. The sample includes around 310,000 clones, roughly 80% of them seen just once. The source was PBMCs, collected before ibrutinib treatment. Receptor source: a human donor with chronic lymphocytic leukemia.

The chain carries TRBV7-2 and TRBJ2-7, with 8 bases aligning to TRBD1. CDR3 length: 14 residues. CDR1 SGHTA and CDR2 FQGNSA come from the germline V gene. V shed 4 bases, J shed 4 bases, and the junction held 6 bases outside the gene matches. The CDR3 region is CASSSGQGWYEQYF. Written as DNA, the CDR3 is TGTGCCAGCAGCTCAGGACAGGGCTGGTACGAGCAGTACTTC. Using reference TRBV7-2 and TRBJ2-7 for the parts outside the CDR3, the full variable domain is GAGVSQSPSNKVTEKGKDVELRCDPISGHTALYWYRQSLGQGLEFLIYFQGNSAPDKSGLPSDRFSAERTGGSVSTLTIQRTQQEDSAVYLCASSSGQGWYEQYFGPGTRLTVT.

V usage is TRBV27 and J usage is TRBJ2-7, with D perhaps TRBD2 (6 bases). The germline V and J ends were trimmed by 3 bases and 0 bases, with 9 bases remaining between them. This CDR3 comprises 14 residues. Germline V gene lookup returns CDR1 MNHEY and CDR2 SMNVEV (reference sequence). The CDR3 loop reads CASSFYGGSYEQYF. Here the CDR3 DNA reads TGTGCCAGCAGTTTCTACGGGGGCTCCTACGAGCAGTACTTC.

V is TRBV4-3 and J is TRBJ2-3; no definite D call. Germline V lookup: CDR1 LGHNA, CDR2 YSLEER. This CDR3 has 17 amino acids. The V and J ends lost 0 bases and 5 bases respectively, with 18 bases between them. The CDR3 here is CASSQDLLGIQRDTQYF. CDR3 bases: TGCGCCAGCAGCCAAGATTTGCTTGGGATTCAAAGAGATACGCAGTATTTT.

This chain uses TRBV27 with TRBJ2-7; 13 bases are shared with TRBD2. The length of the CDR3 is 13 residues. After removal of 7 bases from V and 8 bases from J, the junction contained 5 bases not matched to a gene. The germline V gene encodes CDR1 MNHEY and CDR2 SMNVEV (reference sequence). The CDR3 here is CASTGLAGAKQYF. CDR3 in DNA: TGTGCCAGCACAGGACTAGCGGGAGCCAAGCAGTACTTC.

This sequence joins TRBV15 and TRBJ2-1; 11 positions match TRBD2. Germline loops: CDR1 LNHNV, CDR2 YYDKDF (reference sequence). The ends lost 5 bases at V and 8 bases at J; junction bases unmatched: 5. This CDR3 is 14 amino acids long. The CDR3: CATSGRSGRDEQFF. The DNA of the CDR3 is TGTGCCACCAGCGGCCGTAGCGGGAGGGATGAGCAGTTCTTC.

The rearrangement uses TRBV7-8 and TRBJ1-5, with 7 bases lining up with TRBD1. Germline CDR1 SGHVS, CDR2 FQNEAQ. This CDR3 contains 14 residues. Trimming at V came to 7 bases and at J to 6 bases, leaving 9 bases not matched to a gene. This CDR3 reads CASTIDRDRQPQHF. The CDR3 bases are TGTGCCAGCACCATCGACAGGGATCGTCAGCCCCAGCATTTT.

The chain links TRBV29-1 to TRBJ1-2; 9 bases line up with TRBD1. Germline V gives CDR1 SQVTM, CDR2 ANQGSEA. With V trimmed by 6 bases and J by 7 bases, 18 bases remained unmatched. This CDR3 contains 16 residues. The CDR3 loop reads CSVAPGTGPLGAGYTF. CDR3 nucleotides: TGCAGCGTCGCCCCCGGGACAGGGCCCCTAGGAGCTGGCTACACCTTC. The whole variable domain, filled in from reference TRBV29-1 and TRBJ1-2, reads SAVISQKPSRDICQRGTSLTIQCQVDSQVTMMFWYRQQPGQSLTLIATANQGSEATYESGFVIDKFPISRPNLTFSTLTVSNMSPEDSSIYLCSVAPGTGPLGAGYTFGSGTRLTVV.

The rearrangement uses TRBV28 and TRBJ1-2; D gene uncertain. CDR1 is MDHEN and CDR2 is SYDVKM in the germline V gene. Trimming took 3 bases from V and 6 from J, leaving 14 bases between them. This CDR3 has 14 amino acids. The CDR3 spells CASSLFGSPDGYTF. CDR3 bases: TGTGCCAGCAGTTTGTTTGGGAGTCCTGATGGCTACACCTTC.

This clone has a handful of counts. The genes are TRBV5-8 and TRBJ2-7, with 9 bases matching TRBD1. V was pared by 4 bases and J by 2 bases, with 7 bases of the junction left unmatched. Germline CDR1 SGHTS, CDR2 YDEGEE. The CDR3 is 15 residues long. The CDR3 region is CASSGRDRDTYEQYF. CDR3 DNA sequence: TGTGCCAGCAGCGGCCGGGACAGGGACACCTACGAGCAGTACTTC.

The chain combines TRBV27 with TRBJ1-3, with 9 bases lining up with TRBD1. Trimming cost V 4 bases and J 9 bases; bases outside gene matches: 13. This CDR3 is 16 amino acids long. Germline-derived CDR1 and CDR2 are MNHEY and SMNVEV (reference sequence). CDR3 DNA: TGTGCCAGCAGTTACAAAGGGGGACAGGGCGTCGGCACCATATATTTT. The encoded protein is CASSYKGGQGVGTIYF.

This sequence joins TRBV30 and TRBJ2-1; 10 bases map to TRBD2. Germline assignment: CDR1 GTSNPN and CDR2 SVGIG (reference sequence). The J segment lost 2 bases and the V segment lost 5 bases, leaving 9 bases of the junction unmatched. The CDR3 has 16 amino acids. As DNA, the CDR3 is TGTGCCTGGCCATCTAGCGGGAGATCCCCCTACAATGAGCAGTTCTTC. Its protein is CAWPSSGRSPYNEQFF.

This chain links TRBV12-5 with TRBJ2-5, with 7 bases that match TRBD1. Per the germline V gene, CDR1 is LGHNT and CDR2 is FRNRAP. This CDR3 spans 14 amino acids. Trimming at V came to 0 bases and at J to 4 bases, leaving 2 bases not matched to a gene. The CDR3: CASGLVRQGETQYF. The CDR3 coding sequence is TGTGCTAGTGGTTTGGTACGACAGGGAGAGACCCAGTACTTC.